The rows below give T cell receptor beta chains drawn from one sample of a study of STAT3 mutations in large granular lymphocyte leukemia. Data came from immunoSEQ multiplex PCR; TCRdb stores just in-frame clones and leaves some out. The profile shows 16,000 or so clones, about 83% of them singletons. Sequenced material: peripheral blood mononuclear cells. These TCRs come from a man between 50 and 59 years old with T-cell large granular lymphocyte leukemia. Some clones in this sample may be carry-over from other donors' samples. The conserved cysteine and the conserved F or W are not part of the CDR3 here. Each record gives: J gene, CDR3 length, V gene, CDR3 protein.

>TRBJ1-2|14|TRBV11-2
ASSQTDGGWRRGYT
>TRBJ1-2|11|TRBV5-1
ASSFSPSYGYT
>TRBJ1-4|13|TRBV5-1
ASSLWTGADEKLF
>TRBJ2-5|13|TRBV5-1
ASSIGRRDQETQY
>TRBJ2-3|15|TRBV11-1
ASSLARTSGGLDTQY
>TRBJ2-1|10|TRBV5-8
ASVWGYNEQF
>TRBJ2-7|10|TRBV18
ASSPSGREQY
>TRBJ2-3|15|TRBV18
ASSPPLEIGKTDTQY
>TRBJ2-5|15|TRBV19
ASTTLYSSGGRETQY
>TRBJ1-6|13|TRBV6-1
ASSEAGTANLPLH
>TRBJ2-7|13|TRBV2
ASKQDRGESYEQY
>TRBJ1-3|13|TRBV12-5
ASGWTGQTGNTIY
>TRBJ2-6|15|TRBV5-4
ASSSRLGYSGANVLT
>TRBJ2-2|12|TRBV29-1
SVGRGQGTGELF
>TRBJ2-2|14|TRBV28
ASSPAGQGNTGELF
>TRBJ1-2|12|TRBV5-4
ASSFRGGPYGYT
>TRBJ2-5|12|TRBV18
ASSPTRGMETQY
>TRBJ2-1|10|TRBV21-1
ASSKGEGEQF
>TRBJ2-6|13|TRBV27
ASSLDGSGANVLT
>TRBJ1-2|15|TRBV4-3
ASSQDQLAGGFYGYT
>TRBJ1-5|12|TRBV7-8
ASSLVESNQPQH
>TRBJ2-2|11|TRBV14
ASSHQSTGELF
>TRBJ1-2|8|TRBV2
ASRAGGYT
>TRBJ2-7|8|TRBV2
ASSVGSFA
>TRBJ1-5|15|TRBV18
ASSPGRADHSNQPQH
>TRBJ1-5|14|TRBV28
ASRSLSGTARKPQH
>TRBJ1-5|12|TRBV5-1
ASSTGQYNQPQH
>TRBJ2-7|10|TRBV7-2
ASSFDSYEQY
>TRBJ2-5|12|TRBV7-7
ASSVDRGRETQY
>TRBJ1-2|10|TRBV19
ASGQGFYGYT
>TRBJ1-1|12|TRBV11-3
ASSPAGGGVGAF
>TRBJ1-3|13|TRBV11-2
ASSLVSSTGNTIY
>TRBJ2-7|14|TRBV13
ASSLVGGLETYEQY
>TRBJ1-3|12|TRBV30
AWGRRFSGNTIY
>TRBJ2-7|13|TRBV2
ASSDGQGLSYEQY
>TRBJ2-5|10|TRBV7-9
ASSWDQETQY
>TRBJ1-2|11|TRBV19
ASSIPENYGYT
>TRBJ2-1|14|TRBV5-6
ASSLADGFGHNEQF
>TRBJ2-7|12|TRBV4-3
ASSLGTDSYEQY
>TRBJ2-5|13|TRBV28
ASSFLLGGGETQY
>TRBJ2-1|13|TRBV6-5
ASSYIGQGAVVQF
>TRBJ2-5|13|TRBV6-1
ASSELAGGQETQY
>TRBJ1-6|15|TRBV4-1
ASSQGLGRGSGSPLH
>TRBJ1-5|16|TRBV6-1
ASSGPRGTDYSNQPQH
>TRBJ2-1|13|TRBV2
ASNRLAGGGNEQF
>TRBJ2-5|14|TRBV9
ASSFGPMGQGETQY
>TRBJ1-6|12|TRBV6-5
ASRKAGLSAPLH
>TRBJ2-5|11|TRBV6-5
ATRTGARETQY
>TRBJ2-2|13|TRBV15
ATSRGPSNTGELF
>TRBJ1-1|10|TRBV25-1
ASRSTNTEAF